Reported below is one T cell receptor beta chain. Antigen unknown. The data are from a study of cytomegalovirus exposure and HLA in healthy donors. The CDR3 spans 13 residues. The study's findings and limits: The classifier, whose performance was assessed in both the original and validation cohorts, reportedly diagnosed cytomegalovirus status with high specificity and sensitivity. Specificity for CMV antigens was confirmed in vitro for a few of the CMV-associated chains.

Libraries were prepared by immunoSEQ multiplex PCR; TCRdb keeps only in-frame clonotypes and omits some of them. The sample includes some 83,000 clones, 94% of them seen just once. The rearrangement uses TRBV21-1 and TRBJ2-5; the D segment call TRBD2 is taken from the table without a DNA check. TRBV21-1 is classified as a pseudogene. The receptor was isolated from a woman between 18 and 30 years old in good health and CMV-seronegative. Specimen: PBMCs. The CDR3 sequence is CASRRAVQETQYF. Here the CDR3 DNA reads TGTGCCAGCCGCAGAGCCGTTCAAGAGACCCAGTACTTC.